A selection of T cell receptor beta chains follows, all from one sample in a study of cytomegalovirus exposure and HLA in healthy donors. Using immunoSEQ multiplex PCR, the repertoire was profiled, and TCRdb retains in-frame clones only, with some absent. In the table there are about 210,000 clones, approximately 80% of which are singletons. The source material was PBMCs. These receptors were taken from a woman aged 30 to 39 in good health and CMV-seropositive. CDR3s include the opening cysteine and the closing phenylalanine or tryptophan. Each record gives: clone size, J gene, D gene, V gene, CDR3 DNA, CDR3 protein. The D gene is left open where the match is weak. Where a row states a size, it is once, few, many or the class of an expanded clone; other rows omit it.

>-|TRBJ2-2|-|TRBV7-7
TGTGCAATCGACAGAGTTAACACCGGGGAGCTGTTTTTT
CAIDRVNTGELFF
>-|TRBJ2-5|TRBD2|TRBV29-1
TGCAGTGTACCCGGGACTAGCGGAGGAGAGACCCAGTACTTC
CSVPGTSGGETQYF
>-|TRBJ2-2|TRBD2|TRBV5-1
TGCGCCAGCAGCTTGGTGGTAGCGGGGTCGACCGGGGAGCTGTTTTTT
CASSLVVAGSTGELFF
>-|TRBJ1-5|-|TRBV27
TGTGCCAGCAGTCCAGCCCTCAGGGGACCTCAGCCCCAGCATTTT
CASSPALRGPQPQHF
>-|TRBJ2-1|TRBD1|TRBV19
TGTGCCAGTAGTTTCCCCCGACAGGGGAAGTTCTTC
CASSFPRQGKFF
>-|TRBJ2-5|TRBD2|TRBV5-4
TGTGCCAGCAGCTTCCCAGGGACTAGCTTAGAGACCCAGTACTTC
CASSFPGTSLETQYF
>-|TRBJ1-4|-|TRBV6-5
TGTGCCAGCAGCCCCGGGGGAGGGATAGGAAAACTGTTTTTT
CASSPGGGIGKLFF
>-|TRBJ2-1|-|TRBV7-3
TGTGCCAGCAGCTTGGGCGGGATCACCAATGAGCAGTTCTTC
CASSLGGITNEQFF
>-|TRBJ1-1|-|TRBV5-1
TGCGCCAGCAGCTTGGGGGGCGGCATGAACACTGAAGCTTTCTTT
CASSLGGGMNTEAFF
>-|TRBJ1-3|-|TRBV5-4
TGTGCCAGCAGCTTGGCCCCGGGGGGAAACACCATATATTTT
CASSLAPGGNTIYF
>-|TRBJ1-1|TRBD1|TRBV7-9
TGTGCCAGCAGCTTCGAGACAGGGGGCAACACTGAAGCTTTCTTT
CASSFETGGNTEAFF
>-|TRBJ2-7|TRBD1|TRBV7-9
TGTGCCAGCGGCAAGACAGGGTATGCCTACGAGCAGTACTTC
CASGKTGYAYEQYF
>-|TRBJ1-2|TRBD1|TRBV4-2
TGTGCCAGCAGCCCAGACGGGACAGGGGACTATGGCTACACCTTC
CASSPDGTGDYGYTF
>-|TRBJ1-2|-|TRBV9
TGTGCCAGCAGCCCTGTAGAGCGAGGGCACTATGGCTACACCTTC
CASSPVERGHYGYTF
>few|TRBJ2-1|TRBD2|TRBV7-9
TGTGCCAGCAGCCCCCTTTCCGGACTAGCGGGCTACAATGAGCAGTTCTTC
CASSPLSGLAGYNEQFF
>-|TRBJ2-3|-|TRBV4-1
TGCGCCAGCAGCCAATTCTTTACCCAGGGGACCACAGATACGCAGTATTTT
CASSQFFTQGTTDTQYF
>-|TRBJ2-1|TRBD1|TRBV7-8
TGTGCCAGCAGCACAAAGACAGGGAGTGAGCAGTTCTTC
CASSTKTGSEQFF